These 17 T cell receptor beta chains came from one sample sequenced in a study of radiation and T cells in renal cell carcinoma. Only in-frame clones appear in the TCRdb table, and some are missing; sequencing was by immunoSEQ multiplex PCR. Of under 20,000 clones in the sample, less than 70% are singletons; the top ten hold around an eighth. The treatment: 15 Gy SBRT to primary tumor, nephrectomy 4 weeks later. Source: tumor tissue, taken from a patient whose treatment included radiotherapy and nephrectomy. The receptors were sampled from a woman aged 70-85 years with renal cell carcinoma.

The chain links TRBV19 to TRBJ2-2; no definite D call. V was cut by 3 bases and J by 4 bases, with 9 bases left in between. The CDR3 consists of 14 residues. The germline V gene encodes CDR1 LNHDA and CDR2 SQIVND (reference sequence). The CDR3 spells CASSMKAITGELFF. In DNA form, the CDR3 reads TGTGCCAGTAGTATGAAGGCAATCACCGGGGAGCTGTTTTTT.

The chain uses TRBV6-1 and TRBJ1-2; 9 bases are shared with TRBD1. This CDR3 is 17 amino acids long. V was clipped by 0 bases and J by 2 bases; unmatched bases: 7. CDR1 and CDR2 (germline): MNHNS, SASEGT. This chain's CDR3 is CASSEAYSDRGNYGYTF. The CDR3 DNA follows: TGTGCCAGCAGTGAAGCGTATTCGGACAGGGGAAACTATGGCTACACCTTC.

The CDR3 DNA sequence: TGTGCCAGCAGCTTAACACCCCCCGGGGGATTAGAGACCCAGTACTTC. Its protein is CASSLTPPGGLETQYF. The J gene is TRBJ2-5, the V gene TRBV7-2; D is possibly TRBD2 (6 bases). Germline V gene sequence: CDR1 SGHTA, CDR2 FQGNSA. Trimming pared 2 bases from V and 4 bases from J, leaving 17 bases between. This CDR3 spans 16 amino acids.

The chain employs TRBV7-8 and TRBJ2-7; D possibly uses TRBD1 or TRBD2 (5 bases each). The CDR3 length is 14 residues. Germline V gene sequence: CDR1 SGHVS, CDR2 FQNEAQ. The V end was cut by 6 bases, the J end by 2 bases, with 14 bases between. The CDR3 sequence: CASSPGEGPYEQYF. For the CDR3, the DNA is TGTGCCAGCAGTCCCGGTGAGGGGCCCTACGAGCAGTACTTC.

This clone occurred a few times. The identical CDR3 is also encoded by other nucleotide sequences in the sample. The gene calls are TRBV4-3 and TRBJ2-5; 8 nucleotides match TRBD2. The CDR3 runs 14 residues. Looked up from germline, CDR1 is LGHNA and CDR2 is YSLEER. The ends lost 3 bases at V and 2 bases at J; junction bases unmatched: 2. In nucleotides, the CDR3 is TGCGCCAGCAGCCACGGACTAGCACAAGAGACCCAGTACTTC. This translates into CASSHGLAQETQYF.

The rearrangement links TRBV4-3 to TRBJ1-2; no clear D. Germline V lookup: CDR1 LGHNA, CDR2 YSLEER. Trimming took 1 base from V and 4 from J, leaving 13 bases between them. This CDR3 is built from 15 residues. This CDR3 reads CASSQGNLESYGYTF. CDR3 DNA: TGCGCCAGCAGCCAAGGGAACCTAGAGAGCTATGGCTACACCTTC.

The J gene is TRBJ1-2, the V gene TRBV7-9; 8 bases map to TRBD1. V lost 5 bases, J lost 4 bases, and 3 bases stayed unmatched. The CDR3 is 13 residues long. Germline CDR1 reads SEHNR; CDR2 reads FQNEAQ (reference sequence). The CDR3 sequence: CASSRTGPYGYTF. The CDR3 coding sequence is TGTGCCAGCAGCCGGACAGGGCCCTATGGCTACACCTTC. Full variable domain (remainder filled in from reference TRBV7-9 and TRBJ1-2): DTGVSQNPRHKITKRGQNVTFRCDPISEHNRLYWYRQTLGQGPEFLTYFQNEAQLEKSRLLSDRFSAERPKGSFSTLEIQRTEQGDSAMYLCASSRTGPYGYTFGSGTRLTVV.

The CDR3 DNA reads as TGTGCCAGCTCACCAGCCGGCCAGAAGAACACCGGGGAGCTGTTTTTT. The encoded protein is CASSPAGQKNTGELFF. This chain uses TRBV18 with TRBJ2-2; D unresolved. Germline assignment: CDR1 KGHSH and CDR2 LQKENI. V shed 2 bases and J shed 1 base, with 11 bases lying between them. The CDR3 is made up of 16 amino acids.

As regards this clone: At one end, the junction sequence differs from germline, possibly due to a read error. The chain links TRBV7-7 to TRBJ2-3; TRBD2 matches 7 bases. The CDR3 is 15 residues long. Per the germline V gene, CDR1 is SSHAT and CDR2 is FNYEAQ (reference sequence). CDR3 residues: CASSLGSGSTDTQYF. CDR3 DNA: TGTGCTAGCAGCTTAGGTAGCGGGAGCACAGATACGCAGTATTTT.

The chain is built from TRBV6-6 and TRBJ1-4; no clear D. CDR1 is MNHNY, CDR2 SVGAGI, per germline (reference sequence). The CDR3 covers 14 residues. Trimming took 6 bases from V and 0 from J, leaving 8 bases between them. The CDR3 nucleotides are TGTGCCAGCAGACCGGCCACAACTAATGAAAAACTGTTTTTT. Protein product: CASRPATTNEKLFF.

This CDR3 is CASSFPGAGPNSPLHF. CDR3 coding DNA: TGTGCCAGCAGCTTCCCGGGGGCCGGCCCTAATTCACCCCTCCACTTT. This chain links TRBV11-2 with TRBJ1-6; TRBD1 might be the D (6 bases). V dropped 3 bases and J dropped 6 bases, with 15 bases sitting between them. Germline CDR1 SGHAT, CDR2 FQNNGV. The CDR3 runs to 16 residues.

The chain joins TRBV19 to TRBJ1-5; 7 positions match TRBD1. V shed 5 bases and J 5 bases; nucleotides not matched to a gene: 9. The germline V gene has CDR1 LNHDA and CDR2 SQIVND (reference sequence). CDR3 length: 15 residues. Here the CDR3 DNA reads TGTGCCAGTAGTTCGTACAGGGGATCGGATCAGCCCCAGCATTTT. Protein: CASSSYRGSDQPQHF.

This clone was seen a few times. CDR3 coding DNA: TGTGCCAGCAGCCTTATTGGGGCCCCTGAAGCTTTCTTT. Translated: CASSLIGAPEAFF. The V and J genes are TRBV28 and TRBJ1-1; D might be TRBD1 (5 bases). This CDR3 spans 13 amino acids. Trimming shortened V by 6 bases and J by 6 bases, and 14 bases separated the two germline ends. Germline-derived CDR1 and CDR2 are MDHEN and SYDVKM.

The chain has TRBV5-1 and TRBJ2-1; 7 nucleotides match TRBD2. V trimming: 3 bases; J trimming: 0 bases; junction bases outside the gene matches: 9. CDR3 size: 17 residues. Germline CDR1 is SGHRS and CDR2 is YFSETQ. CDR3 sequence: CASSSGFGGSSYNEQFF. DNA for the CDR3: TGCGCCAGCAGCTCTGGATTCGGCGGGAGCTCCTACAATGAGCAGTTCTTC.

This sequence joins TRBV7-2 and TRBJ2-5; 9 bases line up with TRBD2. Germline CDR1 and CDR2: SGHTA and FQGNSA. V gave up 4 bases and J gave up 5 bases; unmatched junction bases: 2. This CDR3 comprises 13 residues. CDR3 protein: CASSSGTSETQYF. CDR3 bases: TGTGCCAGCAGCTCCGGGACTAGCGAGACCCAGTACTTC.

This clone was recorded a few times. V and J are TRBV19 and TRBJ1-1; D remains ambiguous. CDR3 length equals 15 residues. Trimming cost V 3 bases and J 1 base, with 12 bases left between them. The germline V gene has CDR1 LNHDA and CDR2 SQIVND (reference sequence). DNA for the CDR3: TGTGCCAGTAGTATTTCGGACCCATCGAACACTGAAGCTTTCTTT. Encoded protein: CASSISDPSNTEAFF.

The rearrangement joins TRBV9 to TRBJ1-2, with 7 bases that match TRBD1. CDR3 length: 15 amino acids. With 2 bases clipped from V and 8 bases from J, the junction kept 12 bases outside the gene matches. Germline CDR1 SGDLS, CDR2 YYNGEE. Here the CDR3 reads CASSVLTGVKGGYTF. The CDR3 coding sequence is TGTGCCAGCAGCGTCCTCACAGGGGTGAAGGGAGGCTACACCTTC.